This TCR beta chain was retrieved from a study of CD8+CD57+ T cells in acquired aplastic anemia. In the study overall: Sorted CD4+ and CD8+ cells yielded DNA averaging around 3.2 ug.

The template used for profiling TCR beta VDJ and CDR3 was genomic DNA. TCRdb re-called the reads through MiXCR, storing one row per CDR3 protein. Among 150,000 or so distinct CDR3 sequences listed, more than 45% were seen once. General study points: Patients had fewer than 35 CD8+ CDR3 sequences in common with controls (the shared set).

Patients who underwent sequencing had shown CD8+CD57+ cell expansion by flow cytometry. This clonotype appeared a single time. Its specificity is not known. There are 11 residues in the CDR3. Trimming removed 4 bases from V and 8 bases from J, with 11 bases in between. The germline CDR1 and CDR2 sequences are SQVTM and ANQGSEA. This chain uses TRBV29-1 with TRBJ1-2, with D perhaps TRBD1 (6 bases). The TCR originated in a human donor with aplastic anemia. The sample comprised sorted CD4+, CD8+, or CD8+CD57+ T cells (not recorded which) from PBMCs. The CDR3 reads CSVVRGRGYTF. CDR3 bases: TGCAGCGTTGTTAGGGGGAGAGGCTACACCTTC. The variable domain in full, with the rest retrieved from reference TRBV29-1 and TRBJ1-2, is SAVISQKPSRDICQRGTSLTIQCQVDSQVTMMFWYRQQPGQSLTLIATANQGSEATYESGFVIDKFPISRPNLTFSTLTVSNMSPEDSSIYLCSVVRGRGYTFGSGTRLTVV.